This note documents a single TCR beta chain sequence. Antigen unknown. The data belong to a study of T cell responses to AZD1222 COVID-19 vaccine. The assay was immunoSEQ multiplex PCR, and TCRdb's table has in-frame clones only and misses some. The sample gives 100,000 or so clones, 90% of which show up once; roughly 1.4% is in the top ten. General observations from the study: The reported proportion of spike-specific TCRs targeting unmutated variant regions was nearly half. The donor cohort was predominantly white British with a female majority, and clonal diversity may have been underestimated. At study baseline, merely six AZD1222 recipients were seropositive.

Germline CDR1 is ENHRY and CDR2 is SYGVKD. The V gene lost 7 bases and the J gene lost 0 bases, with 10 bases spanning the gap. The length of the CDR3 is 14 residues. The rearrangement joins TRBV10-3 to TRBJ1-3; TRBD1 is a possible D gene (6 bases). This material consisted of peripheral blood, taken on day 0 of AZD1222 vaccination. This clonotype was sampled from an adult in good health. CDR3 coding DNA: TGTGCCATCAAGACAGGAAACTCTGGAAACACCATATATTTT. This gives the protein CAIKTGNSGNTIYF.